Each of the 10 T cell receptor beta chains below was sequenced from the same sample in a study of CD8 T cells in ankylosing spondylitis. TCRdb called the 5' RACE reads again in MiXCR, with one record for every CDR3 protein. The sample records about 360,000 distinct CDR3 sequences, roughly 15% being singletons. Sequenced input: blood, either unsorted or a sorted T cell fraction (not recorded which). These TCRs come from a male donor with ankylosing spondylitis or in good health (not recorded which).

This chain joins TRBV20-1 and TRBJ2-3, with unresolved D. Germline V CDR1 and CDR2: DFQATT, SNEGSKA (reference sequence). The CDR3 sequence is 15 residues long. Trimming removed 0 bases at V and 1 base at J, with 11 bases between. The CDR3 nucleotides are TGCAGTGCTAGAGATATGCGGACCCGCACAGATACGCAGTATTTT. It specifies CSARDMRTRTDTQYF.

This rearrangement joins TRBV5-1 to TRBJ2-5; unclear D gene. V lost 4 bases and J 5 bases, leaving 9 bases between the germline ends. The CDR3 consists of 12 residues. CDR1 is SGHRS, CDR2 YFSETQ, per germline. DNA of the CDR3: TGCGCCAGCAGCCATTCCCCGGAGACCCAGTACTTC. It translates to CASSHSPETQYF. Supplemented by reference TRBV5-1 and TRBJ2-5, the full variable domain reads KAGVTQTPRYLIKTRGQQVTLSCSPISGHRSVSWYQQTPGQGLQFLFEYFSETQRNKGNFPGRFSGRQFSNSRSEMNVSTLELGDSALYLCASSHSPETQYFGPGTRLLVL.

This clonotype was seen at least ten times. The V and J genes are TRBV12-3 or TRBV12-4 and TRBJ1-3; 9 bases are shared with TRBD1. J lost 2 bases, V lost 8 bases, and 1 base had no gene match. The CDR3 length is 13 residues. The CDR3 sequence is CASRQGAGNTIYF. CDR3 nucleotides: TGTGCCAGCCGACAGGGGGCTGGAAACACCATATATTTT.

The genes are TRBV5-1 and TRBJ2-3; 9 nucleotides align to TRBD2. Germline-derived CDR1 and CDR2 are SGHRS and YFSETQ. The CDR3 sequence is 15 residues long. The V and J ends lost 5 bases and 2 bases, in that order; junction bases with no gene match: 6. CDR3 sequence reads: CASSTQRGVTDTQYF. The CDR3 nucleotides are TGCGCCAGCAGTACACAGCGGGGGGTCACAGATACGCAGTATTTT. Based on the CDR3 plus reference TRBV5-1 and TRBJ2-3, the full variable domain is KAGVTQTPRYLIKTRGQQVTLSCSPISGHRSVSWYQQTPGQGLQFLFEYFSETQRNKGNFPGRFSGRQFSNSRSEMNVSTLELGDSALYLCASSTQRGVTDTQYFGPGTRLTVL.

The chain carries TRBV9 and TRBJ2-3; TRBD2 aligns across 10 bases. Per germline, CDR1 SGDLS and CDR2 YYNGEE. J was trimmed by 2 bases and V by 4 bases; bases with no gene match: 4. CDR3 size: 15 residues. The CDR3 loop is CASSLGLADTDTQYF. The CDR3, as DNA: TGTGCCAGCAGCCTCGGACTAGCGGACACAGATACGCAGTATTTT.

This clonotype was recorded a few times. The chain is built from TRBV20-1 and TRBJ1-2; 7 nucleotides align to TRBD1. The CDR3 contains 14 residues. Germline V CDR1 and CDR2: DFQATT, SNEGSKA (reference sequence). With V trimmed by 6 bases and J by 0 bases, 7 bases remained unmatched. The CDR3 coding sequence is TGCAGTGCCGTTTCGGGACAGCCTAACTATGGCTACACCTTC. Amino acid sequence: CSAVSGQPNYGYTF.

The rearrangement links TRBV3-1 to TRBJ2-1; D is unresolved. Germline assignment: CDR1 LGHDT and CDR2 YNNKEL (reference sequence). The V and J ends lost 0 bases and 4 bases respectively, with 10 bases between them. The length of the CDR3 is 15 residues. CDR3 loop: CASSQERKLYNEQFF. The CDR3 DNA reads TGTGCCAGCAGCCAAGAAAGGAAATTATACAATGAGCAGTTCTTC.

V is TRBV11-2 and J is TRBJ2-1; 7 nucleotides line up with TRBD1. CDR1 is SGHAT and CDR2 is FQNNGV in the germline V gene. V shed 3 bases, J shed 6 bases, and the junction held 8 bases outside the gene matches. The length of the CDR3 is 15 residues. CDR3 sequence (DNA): TGTGCCAGCAGCTTCATGACAGGGCCCCCCAATGAGCAGTTCTTC. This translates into CASSFMTGPPNEQFF.

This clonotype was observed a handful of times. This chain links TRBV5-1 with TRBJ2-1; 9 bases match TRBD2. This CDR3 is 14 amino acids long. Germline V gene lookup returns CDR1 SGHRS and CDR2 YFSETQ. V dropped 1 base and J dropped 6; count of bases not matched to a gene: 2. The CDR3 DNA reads TGCGCCAGCAGCTTGCGGCGGGGGGGCAATGAGCAGTTCTTC. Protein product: CASSLRRGGNEQFF.

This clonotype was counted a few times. CDR3 residues: CASSLGRWGTEAFF. The CDR3 nucleotides read TGTGCCAGCAGTTTGGGCAGGTGGGGCACTGAAGCTTTCTTT. This chain joins TRBV12-3 or TRBV12-4 and TRBJ1-1; D remains unclear. V was cut by 3 bases and J by 4 bases, with 12 bases left in between. This CDR3 contains 14 residues.